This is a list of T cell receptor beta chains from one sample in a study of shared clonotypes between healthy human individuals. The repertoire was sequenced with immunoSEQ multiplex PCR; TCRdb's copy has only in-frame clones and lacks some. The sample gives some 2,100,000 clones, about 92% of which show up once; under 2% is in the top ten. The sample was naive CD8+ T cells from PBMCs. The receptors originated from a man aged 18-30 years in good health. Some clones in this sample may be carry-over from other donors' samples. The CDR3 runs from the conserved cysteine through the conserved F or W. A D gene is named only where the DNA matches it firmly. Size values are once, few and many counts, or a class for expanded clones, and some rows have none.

CDR3nt: TGTGCCAGCAGTTCCCCCCTCGGGACAAGTACCTACGAGCAGTACTTC
CDR3aa: CASSSPLGTSTYEQYF
abundance: -
j_gene: TRBJ2-7
d_gene: -
v_gene: TRBV27

CDR3nt: TGTGCCAGCAGTTTTGACGGGACCCTAAGTCTAGCTTTCTTT
CDR3aa: CASSFDGTLSLAFF
abundance: -
j_gene: TRBJ1-1
d_gene: -
v_gene: TRBV27

CDR3nt: TGTGCCAGCAGCTTAGACGGGACTAACTCCTACAATGAGCAGTTCTTC
CDR3aa: CASSLDGTNSYNEQFF
abundance: -
j_gene: TRBJ2-1
d_gene: TRBD2
v_gene: TRBV7-9

CDR3nt: TGTGCCAGCAGCTCTACCCGGGTCCTCTCTGGAAACACCATATATTTT
CDR3aa: CASSSTRVLSGNTIYF
abundance: -
j_gene: TRBJ1-3
d_gene: -
v_gene: TRBV11-1

CDR3nt: TGTGCCAGCATTGATCCCCGGTTGATCCCTGAAGCTTTCTTT
CDR3aa: CASIDPRLIPEAFF
abundance: -
j_gene: TRBJ1-1
d_gene: -
v_gene: TRBV6-6

CDR3nt: TGTGCCAGCAGCTCACGAGATGGAATACAGGAAAAACTGTTTTTT
CDR3aa: CASSSRDGIQEKLFF
abundance: -
j_gene: TRBJ1-4
d_gene: -
v_gene: TRBV13

CDR3nt: TGTGCCAGCAGCGGCCGGACTAGCGGGAGTTACAATGAGCAGTTCTTC
CDR3aa: CASSGRTSGSYNEQFF
abundance: -
j_gene: TRBJ2-1
d_gene: TRBD2
v_gene: TRBV7-3

CDR3nt: TGTGCCAGCAGCTTAGGTAGCCACGAGCAGTACTTC
CDR3aa: CASSLGSHEQYF
abundance: -
j_gene: TRBJ2-7
d_gene: -
v_gene: TRBV7-2

CDR3nt: TGTGCCAGCAGCCCCGTTGCTTCCGGGGAGCTGTTTTTT
CDR3aa: CASSPVASGELFF
abundance: -
j_gene: TRBJ2-2
d_gene: -
v_gene: TRBV7-3

CDR3nt: TGCGCCAGCAGTGAGATGTCCTACACTGAAGCTTTCTTT
CDR3aa: CASSEMSYTEAFF
abundance: -
j_gene: TRBJ1-1
d_gene: -
v_gene: TRBV10-1

CDR3nt: TGTGCCAGCAGTACCTTGGACAGCCTCTCTGGGGCCAACGTCCTGACTTTC
CDR3aa: CASSTLDSLSGANVLTF
abundance: -
j_gene: TRBJ2-6
d_gene: -
v_gene: TRBV28

CDR3nt: TGTGCCAGCAGCCGACCGGGCGTCTATTCCTACGAGCAGTACTTC
CDR3aa: CASSRPGVYSYEQYF
abundance: -
j_gene: TRBJ2-7
d_gene: -
v_gene: TRBV28

CDR3nt: TGTGCCAGCGGTCTTGATGAGCAGTTCTTC
CDR3aa: CASGLDEQFF
abundance: -
j_gene: TRBJ2-1
d_gene: -
v_gene: TRBV27

CDR3nt: TGTGCCACCAGCAGAGGACGACAGGGGGCCGACACAGATACGCAGTATTTT
CDR3aa: CATSRGRQGADTDTQYF
abundance: -
j_gene: TRBJ2-3
d_gene: TRBD1
v_gene: TRBV15

CDR3nt: TGTGCCAGCTGCAGGGGGGGGTATAGCAATCAGCCCCAGCATTTT
CDR3aa: CASCRGGYSNQPQHF
abundance: -
j_gene: TRBJ1-5
d_gene: TRBD1
v_gene: TRBV2

CDR3nt: TGTGCCAGCGGACTAGCGGTGGTGTATTTT
CDR3aa: CASGLAVVYF
abundance: -
j_gene: TRBJ2-3
d_gene: TRBD2
v_gene: TRBV6-5

CDR3nt: TGTGCCAGCAGTTTGCCGGGACTCGGCGTCGATGAGCAGTTCTTC
CDR3aa: CASSLPGLGVDEQFF
abundance: -
j_gene: TRBJ2-1
d_gene: -
v_gene: TRBV27

CDR3nt: TGTGCCAGCAGTTGGGGCAGTGATAGCAATCAGCCCCAGCATTTT
CDR3aa: CASSWGSDSNQPQHF
abundance: -
j_gene: TRBJ1-5
d_gene: -
v_gene: TRBV28

CDR3nt: TGTGCCACCCGATCCCGGAGGGGGGCCTACGAGCAGTACTTC
CDR3aa: CATRSRRGAYEQYF
abundance: -
j_gene: TRBJ2-7
d_gene: -
v_gene: TRBV19

CDR3nt: TGTGCCAGCAGCGTAAAAGGGACAGTGAACACTGAAGCTTTCTTT
CDR3aa: CASSVKGTVNTEAFF
abundance: -
j_gene: TRBJ1-1
d_gene: TRBD1
v_gene: TRBV9

CDR3nt: TGTGCCAGCACCCGAACAGGTGCCGGGGGTGAAGCTTTCTTT
CDR3aa: CASTRTGAGGEAFF
abundance: few
j_gene: TRBJ1-1
d_gene: -
v_gene: TRBV28

CDR3nt: TGTGCCAGCAGCCCCGGACAGCTGGACGAGCAGTACTTC
CDR3aa: CASSPGQLDEQYF
abundance: -
j_gene: TRBJ2-7
d_gene: -
v_gene: TRBV9

CDR3nt: TGTGCCATCAGTGACCTGGTAGGGGCCAAAAACATTCAGTACTTC
CDR3aa: CAISDLVGAKNIQYF
abundance: -
j_gene: TRBJ2-4
d_gene: -
v_gene: TRBV10-3

CDR3nt: TGTGCCAGCAGCCCCCCGCGGAGGAGCGGGAGAAGTTACGAGCAGTACTTC
CDR3aa: CASSPPRRSGRSYEQYF
abundance: -
j_gene: TRBJ2-7
d_gene: TRBD2
v_gene: TRBV5-6

CDR3nt: TGTGCCAGCAGTTCCTATTTCCTAGCGGGCCCTCACTCTGGGGCCAACGTCCTGACTTTC
CDR3aa: CASSSYFLAGPHSGANVLTF
abundance: -
j_gene: TRBJ2-6
d_gene: TRBD2
v_gene: TRBV27